Sequencing of this TCR beta chain was carried out in a study of OX40 agonist ivuxolimab in advanced cancers. Sequencing used immunoSEQ multiplex PCR; TCRdb keeps in-frame clones, though not all of them. Altogether 8,000 to 10,000 clones are present, roughly three quarters being singletons, with the ten largest covering about a quarter. The sequencing here drew on CD4+ or CD8+ T cells sorted from blood, taken in a trial of the OX40 agonist ivuxolimab. This receptor was taken from an adult with an advanced solid tumor such as melanoma, head and neck, liver or kidney cancer.

The CDR3 DNA sequence: TGCGCCAGCAGCCAAGTCGGCGGGGGGGCGGGCGAGCAGTACTTC. Its protein is CASSQVGGGAGEQYF. The chain combines TRBV4-1 with TRBJ2-7; 9 nucleotides align to TRBD2. Germline values: CDR1 MGHRA, CDR2 YSYEKL. The CDR3 is made up of 15 amino acids. V was clipped by 1 base and J by 6 bases; unmatched bases: 7.